These 28 T cell receptor beta chains originate from one sample sequenced in a study of regulatory and conventional T cells in RAG deficiency. Repertoires were generated with immunoSEQ multiplex PCR, while TCRdb's copy carries only in-frame clones and drops some. The sample consists of some 28,000 clones, about 89% of them appearing once. Blood CD4+ CD25-high CD127-low regulatory T cells supplied the genomic DNA template. These same data were also listed under a study on regulatory T cells. Per that paper: The PCR used 52 TRBV and 13 TRBJ primers.

Sample: Tregs sorted from blood. These receptors were obtained from a human donor in good health.

The chain joins TRBV5-4 to TRBJ2-7; tentatively, D is TRBD2 (5 bases). Trimming shortened V by 7 bases and J by 2 bases, and 19 bases separated the two germline ends. From germline, CDR1 is SGHNT and CDR2 YYREEE (reference sequence). The CDR3 length is 15 residues. CDR3 DNA: TGTGCCAGCGCCCCGGGCGGGCCCGCCCCCTACGAGCAGTACTTC. It codes for CASAPGGPAPYEQYF.

This chain joins TRBV4-1 and TRBJ2-3, with 7 bases matching TRBD2. Germline CDR1 MGHRA, CDR2 YSYEKL. This CDR3 region has 17 residues. The V gene end was trimmed by 2 bases and the J gene end by 0 bases; junction bases not matched to a gene: 8. The CDR3 nucleotides read TGCGCCAGCAGCCAAAGAGCGGGGTATCCTAGCACAGATACGCAGTATTTT. Translating it yields CASSQRAGYPSTDTQYF.

Here the CDR3 reads CASSLARTGTGEQYF. The CDR3 nucleotides are TGTGCCAGCAGCCTAGCGAGGACAGGGACCGGCGAGCAGTACTTC. The chain has TRBV6-1 and TRBJ2-7, with 8 bases that match TRBD1. Germline CDR1 is MNHNS and CDR2 is SASEGT. After removal of 6 bases from V and 6 bases from J, the junction contained 13 bases not matched to a gene. The CDR3 length is 15 residues.

The chain has TRBV6-5 and TRBJ2-7; 8 nucleotides align to TRBD2. Germline V gene lookup returns CDR1 MNHEY and CDR2 SVGAGI. The CDR3 is 14 amino acids. V lost 8 bases to trimming and J lost 7 bases; unmatched junction nucleotides: 13. In DNA, the CDR3 is TGTGCCAGCGGAAGCGGGGGCCCCCAAGGAGAGCAGTACTTC. Translated, it gives CASGSGGPQGEQYF.

This CDR3 reads CASSFGTTPEAFF. The DNA for the CDR3 is TGTGCCAGCAGCTTTGGTACAACTCCTGAAGCTTTCTTT. V gene TRBV7-2 combines with J gene TRBJ1-1; D gene unclear. Trimming cost V 3 bases and J 6 bases, with 11 bases left between them. CDR3 length equals 13 residues. Germline V gives CDR1 SGHTA, CDR2 FQGNSA.

This rearrangement joins TRBV6-1 to TRBJ1-6; D unresolved. Trimming took off 2 bases at V and 0 bases at J, with 11 bases between the two ends. Germline V gene lookup returns CDR1 MNHNS and CDR2 SASEGT. CDR3 length: 17 residues. CDR3 residues: CASSERPPSSYNSPLHF. The CDR3 DNA reads TGTGCCAGCAGTGAAAGACCGCCGAGCTCCTATAATTCACCCCTCCACTTT.

This sequence joins TRBV2 and TRBJ2-1; 12 bases fit TRBD2. In germline, CDR1 is SNHLY, CDR2 FYNNEI. The CDR3 contains 16 residues. The V segment lost 5 bases and the J segment 4 bases; nucleotides outside the gene matches: 6. Here the CDR3 reads CASSPLAGGLYNEQFF. The CDR3 DNA reads as TGTGCCAGCAGTCCCCTAGCGGGGGGGCTTTACAATGAGCAGTTCTTC.

The chain links TRBV20-1 to TRBJ2-3; D unclear. V gave up 6 bases and J gave up 8 bases, with 12 bases separating them. This CDR3 is 11 amino acids long. CDR1 and CDR2 (germline): DFQATT, SNEGSKA (reference sequence). This CDR3 reads CSAHTLGTQYF. CDR3 DNA: TGCAGTGCACACACGCTGGGTACGCAGTATTTT.

This sequence joins TRBV9 and TRBJ1-2; a weak D match, TRBD1 (6 bases). V lost 4 bases and J lost 4, with 14 bases in between. The CDR3 covers 14 residues. Germline values: CDR1 SGDLS, CDR2 YYNGEE. The CDR3 loop is CASSPGTRIYGYTF. In DNA form, the CDR3 reads TGTGCCAGCAGCCCCGGGACACGGATCTATGGCTACACCTTC.

The CDR3 DNA sequence: TGTGCCTCGCGGCCAGGGGCCATCAATGAGCAGTTCTTC. Amino acid sequence: CASRPGAINEQFF. The chain uses TRBV10-3 and TRBJ2-1; D possibly corresponds to TRBD1 (6 bases). V was trimmed by 11 bases and J by 6 bases, leaving 17 bases between them. The CDR3 totals 13 residues. CDR1 ENHRY and CDR2 SYGVKD come from the germline V gene.

The rearrangement uses TRBV5-4 and TRBJ1-6; D perhaps matches TRBD1 (5 bases). In germline, CDR1 is SGHNT, CDR2 YYREEE (reference sequence). Trimming left V 0 bases short and J 7 bases short, with 8 bases between. The CDR3 extends over 14 amino acids. In nucleotides, the CDR3 is TGTGCCAGCAGCTTGGCAGGGCCCAATTCACCCCTCCACTTT. Amino acids: CASSLAGPNSPLHF.

Regarding this clone: Other nucleotide sequences in the sample specify the same CDR3. The genes are TRBV5-1 and TRBJ1-6; 7 bases align to TRBD1. Germline CDR1 SGHRS, CDR2 YFSETQ. The CDR3 has 17 amino acids. V dropped 4 bases and J dropped 6; count of bases not matched to a gene: 13. In nucleotides, the CDR3 is TGCGCCAGCAGCGTTACAGGGGCATTAAGGATTAATTCACCCCTCCACTTT. Translated, it gives CASSVTGALRINSPLHF.

The V call is TRBV11-2, the J call TRBJ2-5, with 16 bases identical to TRBD2. V was clipped by 4 bases and J by 5 bases; unmatched bases: 4. There are 16 residues in the CDR3. The germline V gene has CDR1 SGHAT and CDR2 FQNNGV. The CDR3 nucleotides read TGTGCCAGCAGCTCGGGACTAGCGGGGGGGCAGGAGACCCAGTACTTC. It encodes CASSSGLAGGQETQYF.

The CDR3 sequence is CASSLVGSDEQYF. CDR3 bases: TGTGCCAGCAGCTTAGTGGGAAGTGATGAGCAGTACTTC. The rearrangement links TRBV11-2 to TRBJ2-7; D is unclear. This CDR3 spans 13 amino acids. Germline CDR1 reads SGHAT; CDR2 reads FQNNGV. Trimming pared 1 base from V and 7 bases from J, leaving 11 bases between.

This chain uses TRBV27 with TRBJ1-6; maybe TRBD1 (5 bases). The ends were cut back, 2 bases at V and 8 bases at J, with 10 bases in the middle. This CDR3 is built from 14 residues. The V gene's germline CDR1 is MNHEY and CDR2 SMNVEV (reference sequence). The CDR3 sequence is CASSLAGRDSPLHF. In DNA, the CDR3 is TGTGCCAGCAGTTTAGCAGGGAGAGATTCACCCCTCCACTTT.

This chain connects TRBV4-1 to TRBJ2-7; 8 positions agree with TRBD1. Unmatched junction bases numbered 14, after V lost 2 bases and J lost 2 bases. CDR1 MGHRA and CDR2 YSYEKL come from the germline V gene. The CDR3 contains 18 residues. CDR3 DNA: TGCGCCAGCAGCCAAAGTTTAGGGGGGACAGGATCAGCCTACGAGCAGTACTTC. It is translated as CASSQSLGGTGSAYEQYF.

The gene calls are TRBV7-3 and TRBJ2-7; TRBD2 aligns across 10 bases. Germline CDR1 reads SGHTA; CDR2 reads FQGTGA. Trimming removed 2 bases from V and 6 bases from J; junction bases left unmatched: 7. CDR3 length: 15 amino acids. The CDR3 spells CASSLYASGGPEQYF. The CDR3 region has the DNA TGTGCCAGCAGCTTATATGCTAGCGGGGGACCCGAGCAGTACTTC.

Only one count was recorded for this clone. The chain links TRBV19 to TRBJ2-3, with D tentatively TRBD1 (5 bases). The CDR3 contains 16 residues. The V and J ends lost 3 bases and 0 bases respectively, with 13 bases between them. The germline V gene has CDR1 LNHDA and CDR2 SQIVND (reference sequence). The CDR3 sequence is CASSIQTAASTDTQYF. The CDR3 region has the DNA TGTGCCAGTAGTATCCAGACAGCCGCTAGCACAGATACGCAGTATTTT.

The V gene is TRBV5-1, the J gene TRBJ2-3; weak D call: TRBD1 (5 bases). Germline V CDR1 and CDR2: SGHRS, YFSETQ. V was cut by 1 base and J by 0 bases, with 15 bases left in between. The CDR3 has 17 residues. The CDR3 loop reads CASSLRGNPSSTDTQYF. The CDR3 DNA reads TGCGCCAGCAGCTTGAGGGGAAATCCAAGTAGCACAGATACGCAGTATTTT. Filled out from reference TRBV5-1 and TRBJ2-3, the complete variable domain reads KAGVTQTPRYLIKTRGQQVTLSCSPISGHRSVSWYQQTPGQGLQFLFEYFSETQRNKGNFPGRFSGRQFSNSRSEMNVSTLELGDSALYLCASSLRGNPSSTDTQYFGPGTRLTVL.

The J gene is TRBJ1-5, the V gene TRBV30, with D possibly being TRBD1 (5 bases). Germline V gives CDR1 GTSNPN, CDR2 SVGIG (reference sequence). The CDR3 is made up of 15 amino acids. V shed 2 bases and J shed 5 bases, with 16 bases lying between them. CDR3 DNA sequence: TGTGCCTGGAGTCCTGTGCCAGGGAACTATCAGCCCCAGCATTTT. Translation gives CAWSPVPGNYQPQHF.

This sequence joins TRBV10-2 and TRBJ2-3, with 8 bases identical to TRBD2. The junction had 6 bases not matched to a gene; V was cut back by 6 bases and J by 1 base. Per germline, CDR1 WSHSY and CDR2 SAAADI. This CDR3 contains 15 residues. The chain's CDR3 is CASRRLSGGTDTQYF. The CDR3 nucleotides read TGCGCCAGCAGGCGCCTTAGCGGGGGCACAGATACGCAGTATTTT.

The chain carries TRBV23-1 and TRBJ2-4; perhaps TRBD2 as D (5 bases). TRBV23-1 is classed as an ORF, of uncertain function. This CDR3 comprises 14 residues. The V end lost 8 bases, the J end lost 0 bases, and 11 bases lay between the germline ends. The CDR3, as DNA: TGCGCCAGCCACCCCGGGGTAGCCAAAAACATTCAGTACTTC. Translating it yields CASHPGVAKNIQYF.

V gene TRBV2 combines with J gene TRBJ2-6; D may be TRBD1 (5 bases). V was shortened by 6 bases and J by 0 bases, with 12 bases between the two germline ends. The CDR3 sequence is 16 residues long. Germline V gene lookup returns CDR1 SNHLY and CDR2 FYNNEI. DNA of the CDR3: TGTGCCAGCAGGTGGCAGGGTGGCTCTGGGGCCAACGTCCTGACTTTC. The encoded protein is CASRWQGGSGANVLTF.

This sequence joins TRBV9 and TRBJ2-3; no clear D. CDR3 size: 14 residues. Germline CDR1 is SGDLS and CDR2 is YYNGEE. The ends were cut back, 0 bases at V and 4 bases at J, with 9 bases in the middle. CDR3 protein: CASSVATASDTQYF. The CDR3 DNA is TGTGCCAGCAGCGTAGCTACAGCTTCAGATACGCAGTATTTT.

This chain links TRBV7-9 with TRBJ1-2, with 8 positions matching TRBD1. From germline, CDR1 is SEHNR and CDR2 FQNEAQ (reference sequence). V gave up 5 bases and J gave up 0 bases; unmatched junction bases: 8. The CDR3 has 16 amino acids. The CDR3 spells CASSEGTGVANYGYTF. DNA for the CDR3: TGTGCCAGCAGCGAAGGGACAGGCGTAGCTAACTATGGCTACACCTTC.

J is TRBJ1-5 and V is TRBV30, with 7 bases that match TRBD1. The CDR3 spans 15 residues. Germline-derived CDR1 and CDR2 are GTSNPN and SVGIG (reference sequence). V lost 2 bases and J lost 6; bases outside the gene matches: 10. CDR3 amino acids: CAWSSPGGLRQPQHF. The CDR3 region has the DNA TGTGCCTGGAGTTCTCCAGGGGGGCTCCGTCAGCCCCAGCATTTT.

The chain joins TRBV5-1 to TRBJ2-7, with unresolved D. Trimming left V 0 bases short and J 3 bases short, with 10 bases between. This CDR3 is built from 14 residues. The germline CDR1 and CDR2 sequences are SGHRS and YFSETQ. The CDR3 loop is CASSLDRSLYEQYF. In DNA, the CDR3 is TGCGCCAGCAGCTTGGATCGGTCTCTCTACGAGCAGTACTTC. The full variable domain, with the rest looked up from reference TRBV5-1 and TRBJ2-7, is KAGVTQTPRYLIKTRGQQVTLSCSPISGHRSVSWYQQTPGQGLQFLFEYFSETQRNKGNFPGRFSGRQFSNSRSEMNVSTLELGDSALYLCASSLDRSLYEQYFGPGTRLTVT.

This clone was detected a few times. The V call is TRBV5-6, the J call TRBJ1-5, with TRBD1 matching 7 bases. The CDR3 totals 14 residues. Germline lookup yields CDR1 SGHDT and CDR2 YYEEEE. V was pared by 1 base and J by 6 bases, with 4 bases of the junction left unmatched. The CDR3 spells CASSLTGVGQPQHF. In DNA, the CDR3 is TGTGCCAGCAGCTTGACAGGGGTAGGTCAGCCCCAGCATTTT.